This is a list of T cell receptor beta chains from one sample in a study of shared clonotypes between healthy human individuals. Profiled with immunoSEQ multiplex PCR; TCRdb holds only in-frame clones, not every one. This table holds some 700,000 clones, less than 95% found once. The specimen sequenced was memory CD8+ T cells from PBMCs. The origin of the receptors is a man younger than 35 in good health. Some clones in this sample may be carry-over from other donors' samples. Each CDR3 is given with its conserved first and last residue. D genes are given only for firm matches. Expanded clones get a size class; other rows say once, few or many, or leave the size out.

13	TRBV2	few	TRBJ1-4	-	TGTGCCAGCAGGTGGGGGCTGGGTGAAAAACTGTTTTTT	CASRWGLGEKLFF
15	TRBV5-5	-	TRBJ1-2	-	TGTGCCAGCGTCGGAATCCCAGGGAGCAACTATGGCTACACCTTC	CASVGIPGSNYGYTF
15	TRBV10-2	-	TRBJ2-3	-	TGCGCCAGCAATAGAGAGCGGGCGAACACAGATACGCAGTATTTT	CASNRERANTDTQYF
18	TRBV11-1	-	TRBJ2-2	-	TGTGCCAGCAGCTTCGACAAGGACCAACTTTTAAACACCGGGGAGCTGTTTTTT	CASSFDKDQLLNTGELFF
16	TRBV5-6	once	TRBJ2-7	TRBD2	TGTGCCAGCAGCTCGGAAACTAGCGGGAGGTTCTACGAGCAGTACTTC	CASSSETSGRFYEQYF
16	TRBV9	few	TRBJ2-3	-	TGTGCCAGCAGCGTAGCTAGTCAGGGGACGTTGGATACGCAGTATTTT	CASSVASQGTLDTQYF
16	TRBV11-2	-	TRBJ2-3	TRBD2	TGTGCCAGCAGCTTCCTACTAGCGGGAGGTGGAGATACGCAGTATTTT	CASSFLLAGGGDTQYF
14	TRBV4-1	-	TRBJ1-1	-	TGCGCCAGCAGCCACGCGGCTTTGAACACTGAAGCTTTCTTT	CASSHAALNTEAFF
13	TRBV6-5	-	TRBJ1-1	-	TGTGCCAGCAGTTATTTCCTGAACACTGAAGCTTTCTTT	CASSYFLNTEAFF
14	TRBV9	-	TRBJ2-7	-	TGTGCCAGCAGCGTAGGAGGGGCCCCCTACGAGCAGTACTTC	CASSVGGAPYEQYF
14	TRBV27	-	TRBJ2-7	-	TGTGCCAGCAGTTTGGGGGGCCGGGACTACGAGCAGTACTTC	CASSLGGRDYEQYF
15	TRBV27	-	TRBJ1-1	-	TGTGCCAGCAGTCCTATAGGGAGGGCGAACACTGAAGCTTTCTTT	CASSPIGRANTEAFF
15	TRBV11-2	-	TRBJ2-1	TRBD2	TGTGCCAGCAGCTCGGGACTAGTGGGTTACAATGAGCAGTTCTTC	CASSSGLVGYNEQFF
13	TRBV27	-	TRBJ2-4	-	TGTGCCAGCAGTTTATCCGCCAAAAACATTCAGTACTTC	CASSLSAKNIQYF
13	TRBV30	-	TRBJ2-7	TRBD1	TGTGCCTCCATAGACAGGGATCACTACGAGCAGTACTTC	CASIDRDHYEQYF
14	TRBV27	-	TRBJ2-7	TRBD2	TGTGCCAGCAGCCGACTAGCGGGAGTCTACGAGCAGTACTTC	CASSRLAGVYEQYF
17	TRBV5-4	-	TRBJ2-6	-	TGTGCCAGCAGCTTGGTAGGCCCCCTCTCTGGGGCCAACGTCCTGACTTTC	CASSLVGPLSGANVLTF
15	TRBV6-1	-	TRBJ1-2	-	TGTGCCAGCAGTCTCCTCCGGACAGCCTTCTATGGCTACACCTTC	CASSLLRTAFYGYTF
17	TRBV11-2	-	TRBJ2-5	TRBD2	TGTGCCAGCAGCCTCAGCGGGGTGCGGGAGGGCCCAGAGACCCAGTACTTC	CASSLSGVREGPETQYF
11	TRBV5-4	few	TRBJ1-2	TRBD1	TGTGCCATCCGACAGGGATATGGCTACACCTTC	CAIRQGYGYTF
18	TRBV7-9	-	TRBJ2-7	TRBD1	TGTGCCAGCAGCTTTGGGACAGGGGATGGTGAAAGGGCCTACGAGCAGTACTTC	CASSFGTGDGERAYEQYF
12	TRBV10-1	-	TRBJ2-7	-	TGCGCCAGCTCGCGGGAACAGGGCGAGCAGTACTTC	CASSREQGEQYF
13	TRBV10-3	-	TRBJ2-7	-	TGTGCCATCAGTGAGACGGGGGCCCACGAGCAGTACTTC	CAISETGAHEQYF
11	TRBV27	once	TRBJ2-3	-	TGTGCCAGCAGTTTCAGCGATACGCAGTATTTT	CASSFSDTQYF
13	TRBV10-3	-	TRBJ2-3	-	TGTGCCATCAGTGAGTCGAAACCAGATACGCAGTATTTT	CAISESKPDTQYF
15	TRBV6-6	-	TRBJ1-4	TRBD1	TGTGCCAGCAGACAAGACAGGGGGAGAGGTGAAAAACTGTTTTTT	CASRQDRGRGEKLFF
14	TRBV27	-	TRBJ2-5	-	TGTGCCAGCAGTTTATTGGGGGACGGAAAGACCCAGTACTTC	CASSLLGDGKTQYF